These 23 T cell receptor beta chains were sequenced from one sample in a study of cytomegalovirus exposure and HLA in healthy donors. Amplification used 60 Vbeta primers and 13 Jbeta primers. Clones were sequenced by immunoSEQ multiplex PCR, and TCRdb holds only the in-frame ones, with some missing. The table has under 120,000 clones, 70% seen once. The sequenced sample consisted of PBMCs. These TCRs come from a man aged 40-49 years in good health and CMV-seropositive.

In DNA form, the CDR3 reads TGTGCCAGCAAAGGTGGGAGGGCTTACAATGAGCAGTTCTTC. Translated, it gives CASKGGRAYNEQFF. The chain combines TRBV5-8 with TRBJ2-1, with 7 nucleotides matching TRBD2. The CDR3 runs 14 residues. The V gene's germline CDR1 is SGHTS and CDR2 YDEGEE. V trimming: 6 bases; J trimming: 4 bases; junction bases outside the gene matches: 7.

The chain carries TRBV15 and TRBJ2-1; D perhaps matches TRBD2 (5 bases). Trimming stripped 3 bases from V and 8 bases from J, with 23 bases between. The germline V gene has CDR1 LNHNV and CDR2 YYDKDF (reference sequence). This CDR3 is 17 amino acids long. The DNA for the CDR3 is TGTGCCACCAGCAGCCTTAGGGCAGCGGTTCCAGGCGATGAGCAGTTCTTC. This gives the protein CATSSLRAAVPGDEQFF. Full variable domain (rest looked up from reference TRBV15 and TRBJ2-1): DAMVIQNPRYQVTQFGKPVTLSCSQTLNHNVMYWYQQKSSQAPKLLFHYYDKDFNNEADTPDNFQSRRPNTSFCFLDIRSPGLGDTAMYLCATSSLRAAVPGDEQFFGPGTRLTVL.

V usage is TRBV27 and J usage is TRBJ1-2, with TRBD1 matching 8 bases. The V gene end was trimmed by 6 bases and the J gene end by 3 bases; junction bases not matched to a gene: 6. CDR3 size: 14 residues. The germline V gene encodes CDR1 MNHEY and CDR2 SMNVEV (reference sequence). The CDR3 is CASSRQGSDYGYTF. In DNA, the CDR3 is TGTGCCAGCAGCCGACAGGGGTCGGACTATGGCTACACCTTC.

The V and J genes are TRBV25-1 and TRBJ1-4; TRBD1 agrees at 9 bases. Trimming at V came to 5 bases and at J to 8 bases, leaving 9 bases not matched to a gene. The CDR3 has 15 amino acids. Germline assignment: CDR1 MGHDK and CDR2 SYGVNS. In DNA form, the CDR3 reads TGTGCCAGCAGTAGCACAGACAGGGGGTGGGAAAAACTGTTTTTT. Encoded protein: CASSSTDRGWEKLFF. The entire variable domain, with the rest obtained from reference TRBV25-1 and TRBJ1-4, is as follows: EADIYQTPRYLVIGTGKKITLECSQTMGHDKMYWYQQDPGMELHLIHYSYGVNSTEKGDLSSESTVSRIRTEHFPLTLESARPSHTSQYLCASSSTDRGWEKLFFGSGTQLSVL.

V gene TRBV7-6 combines with J gene TRBJ1-3; TRBD1 matches at 7 bases. J gave up 0 bases and V 3 bases, and 2 bases lay outside the gene matches. This CDR3 is 15 amino acids long. Germline V gene sequence: CDR1 SGHVS, CDR2 FNYEAQ. The CDR3 reads CASSLDRSSGNTIYF. The CDR3 coding sequence is TGTGCCAGCAGCTTGGACAGGTCCTCTGGAAACACCATATATTTT.

J is TRBJ2-2 and V is TRBV28, with 8 bases identical to TRBD2. The CDR3 has 15 residues. Per the germline V gene, CDR1 is MDHEN and CDR2 is SYDVKM. Trimming removed 5 bases from V and 5 bases from J; junction bases left unmatched: 7. The CDR3 is CASSPGLAPTGELFF. The CDR3 coding sequence is TGTGCCAGCAGTCCAGGACTAGCCCCGACCGGGGAGCTGTTTTTT.

This chain joins TRBV30 and TRBJ1-2; no firm D call. V shed 0 bases and J shed 7 bases, with 6 bases lying between them. The CDR3 length is 11 residues. CDR1 GTSNPN and CDR2 SVGIG come from the germline V gene (reference sequence). This CDR3 reads CAWSVPGGYTF. DNA for the CDR3: TGTGCCTGGAGTGTACCGGGTGGCTACACCTTC.

This chain joins TRBV10-3 and TRBJ1-5; 9 bases line up with TRBD1. Trimming took 10 bases from V and 2 from J; bases not matched to a gene: 6. The CDR3 consists of 14 residues. The germline V gene has CDR1 ENHRY and CDR2 SYGVKD. Here the CDR3 reads CATWTGEGNQPQHF. CDR3 in DNA: TGTGCCACCTGGACAGGGGAAGGCAATCAGCCCCAGCATTTT.

This clone was observed a handful of times. The gene calls are TRBV13 and TRBJ2-2; D remains unclear. This CDR3 comprises 16 residues. The V end was cut by 5 bases, the J end by 5 bases, with 18 bases between. From germline, CDR1 is PRHDT and CDR2 FYEKMQ (reference sequence). As DNA, the CDR3 is TGTGCCAGCAGCACCCCGGGTGGATCCCGAACCGGGGAGCTGTTTTTT. It codes for CASSTPGGSRTGELFF.

The chain is built from TRBV5-1 and TRBJ2-1, with TRBD2 identical over 9 bases. CDR3 size: 15 residues. After removal of 8 bases from V and 0 bases from J, the junction contained 6 bases not matched to a gene. CDR1 SGHRS and CDR2 YFSETQ come from the germline V gene. CDR3 sequence (DNA): TGCGCCAGTAAAGATAGCGGGAGCTCCTACAATGAGCAGTTCTTC. Protein product: CASKDSGSSYNEQFF.

In the case of this clone: Other DNA variants within this sample encode the same CDR3. The J gene is TRBJ1-2, the V gene TRBV28, with D tentatively TRBD1 (5 bases). The CDR3 consists of 11 residues. V lost 7 bases and J lost 4, with 7 bases in between. Germline V gives CDR1 MDHEN, CDR2 SYDVKM. CDR3 protein: CASTDSYGYTF. The CDR3 bases are TGTGCCAGCACAGACAGCTATGGCTACACCTTC.

The rearrangement joins TRBV6-1 to TRBJ1-2; D remains ambiguous. CDR1 is MNHNS and CDR2 is SASEGT in the germline V gene. Between the trimmed V and J ends, which lost 4 bases and 3 bases, there was a span of 12 bases. This CDR3 is 14 amino acids long. The CDR3 reads CASSVQYDYYGYTF. In DNA, the CDR3 is TGTGCCAGCAGTGTCCAGTACGATTACTATGGCTACACCTTC.

The table lists this clone with a few counts. This chain links TRBV29-1 with TRBJ2-2, with TRBD1 identical over 7 bases. Germline CDR1 is SQVTM and CDR2 is ANQGSEA. The CDR3 contains 15 residues. J was trimmed by 3 bases and V by 6 bases; bases with no gene match: 10. CDR3 protein: CSVRPGTAYTGELFF. The DNA of the CDR3 is TGCAGCGTCCGACCCGGGACAGCATACACCGGGGAGCTGTTTTTT.

The chain couples TRBV9 to TRBJ2-7, with D perhaps matching TRBD1 (5 bases). Trimming shortened V by 0 bases and J by 6 bases, and 13 bases separated the two germline ends. Per germline, CDR1 SGDLS and CDR2 YYNGEE. The CDR3 runs 14 residues. The CDR3, as DNA: TGTGCCAGCAGCGTAGAGAGCAGGGTTGGCGAGCAGTACGTC. This translates into CASSVESRVGEQYV.

The rearrangement links TRBV5-1 to TRBJ1-1; D unresolved. Germline V gene sequence: CDR1 SGHRS, CDR2 YFSETQ. This CDR3 spans 13 amino acids. The V end was cut by 5 bases, the J end by 1 base, with 9 bases between. The CDR3 DNA sequence: TGCGCCAGCAGGTCGGAGGGGAACACTGAAGCTTTCTTT. It encodes CASRSEGNTEAFF.

This clone came up once. The chain carries TRBV28 and TRBJ2-1; 7 bases are a match to TRBD1. CDR3 size: 17 residues. Trimming took 5 bases from V and 8 from J; bases not matched to a gene: 18. Germline CDR1 MDHEN, CDR2 SYDVKM. In DNA, the CDR3 is TGTGCCAGCAGTAACTTTCTCCGGGACAGATCTATCTATGAGCAGTTCTTC. Translated, it gives CASSNFLRDRSIYEQFF.

This rearrangement joins TRBV28 to TRBJ2-3; 7 bases are a match to TRBD2. The germline gives CDR1 MDHEN, CDR2 SYDVKM. V shed 4 bases, J shed 5 bases, and the junction held 6 bases outside the gene matches. CDR3 size: 14 residues. For the CDR3, the DNA is TGTGCCAGCAGTTCGGCGGGAGTGGGAGATACGCAGTATTTT. Translating it yields CASSSAGVGDTQYF. Combining the CDR3 with reference TRBV28 and TRBJ2-3 gives the whole variable domain DVKVTQSSRYLVKRTGEKVFLECVQDMDHENMFWYRQDPGLGLRLIYFSYDVKMKEKGDIPEGYSVSREKKERFSLILESASTNQTSMYLCASSSAGVGDTQYFGPGTRLTVL.

V usage is TRBV6-6 and J usage is TRBJ1-5, with 10 bases lining up with TRBD1. This CDR3 comprises 16 residues. Germline V CDR1 and CDR2: MNHNY, SVGAGI (reference sequence). V lost 4 bases to trimming and J lost 0 bases; unmatched junction nucleotides: 3. The CDR3 sequence is CASSSTGGYSNQPQHF. CDR3 DNA: TGTGCCAGCAGTTCGACAGGGGGCTATAGCAATCAGCCCCAGCATTTT.

This clone has only a few counts. V is TRBV7-2 and J is TRBJ1-3; 7 bases agree with TRBD1. The CDR3 extends over 13 amino acids. Germline CDR1 and CDR2: SGHTA and FQGNSA. V lost 8 bases, J lost 3 bases, and 4 bases stayed unmatched. The chain's CDR3 is CASEQGGGNTIYF. CDR3 DNA sequence: TGTGCCAGCGAGCAGGGGGGTGGAAACACCATATATTTT.

The V gene is TRBV19, the J gene TRBJ2-1, with D hard to call. There are 13 residues in the CDR3. The V and J ends lost 4 bases and 4 bases respectively, with 8 bases between them. In germline, CDR1 is LNHDA, CDR2 SQIVND (reference sequence). CDR3 sequence (DNA): TGTGCCAGTAGTAACGCAGGTTACAATGAGCAGTTCTTC. Its translation: CASSNAGYNEQFF.

The chain carries TRBV10-2 and TRBJ1-2; maybe TRBD1 (6 bases). CDR3 length: 14 residues. Trimming took 0 bases from V and 4 from J, leaving 9 bases between them. Germline values: CDR1 WSHSY, CDR2 SAAADI. CDR3 bases: TGCGCCAGCAGTGAGTCTAGGGGGATCTATGGCTACACCTTC. This codes for CASSESRGIYGYTF.

The rearrangement links TRBV19 to TRBJ2-2; D not resolved. The germline CDR1 and CDR2 sequences are LNHDA and SQIVND (reference sequence). The V gene lost 4 bases and the J gene lost 2 bases, with 14 bases spanning the gap. The CDR3 runs to 16 residues. CDR3 nucleotide sequence: TGTGCCAGTAGTAAATACAAGCGCCTCAACACCGGGGAGCTGTTTTTT. Protein: CASSKYKRLNTGELFF.

The genes are TRBV5-1 and TRBJ1-1; no reliable D call. The germline gives CDR1 SGHRS, CDR2 YFSETQ. The V end lost 4 bases, the J end lost 1 base, and 5 bases lay between the germline ends. The CDR3 sequence is 12 residues long. The CDR3 region has the DNA TGCGCCAGCAGCGACACGAACACTGAAGCTTTCTTT. It is translated as CASSDTNTEAFF.